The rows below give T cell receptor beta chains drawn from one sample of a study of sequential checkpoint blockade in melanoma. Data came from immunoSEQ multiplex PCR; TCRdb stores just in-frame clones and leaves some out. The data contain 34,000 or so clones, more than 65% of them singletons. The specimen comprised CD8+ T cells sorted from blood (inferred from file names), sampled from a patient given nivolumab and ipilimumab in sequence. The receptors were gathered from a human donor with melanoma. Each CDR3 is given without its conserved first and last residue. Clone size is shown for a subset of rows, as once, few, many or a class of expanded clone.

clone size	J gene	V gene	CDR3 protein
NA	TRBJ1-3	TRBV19	ASSIWRSSGNTIY
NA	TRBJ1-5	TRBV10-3	AISEPGQGYQPQH
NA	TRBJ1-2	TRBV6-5	ASTPAAAYGYT
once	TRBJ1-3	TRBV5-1	ASSLGGRPGNTIY
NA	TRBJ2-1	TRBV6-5	ASSSWGEGLDEQF
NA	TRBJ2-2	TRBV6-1	ASKQGGIATGELF
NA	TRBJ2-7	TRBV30	ACLAGNSYEQY
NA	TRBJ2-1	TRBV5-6	ASSLATVYNEQF
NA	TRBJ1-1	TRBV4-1	ASRIHRGNTEAF
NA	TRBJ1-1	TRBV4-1	ASQDRGFSEAF
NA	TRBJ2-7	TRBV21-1	ASSKVKGDVAGRPYEQY
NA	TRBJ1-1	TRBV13	ASSYPGGTGRAEAF
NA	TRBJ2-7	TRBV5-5	ASSLRQPYEQY
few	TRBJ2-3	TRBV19	ASSVIAGEGTDTQY
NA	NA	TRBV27	ASSLYGAGYEQY
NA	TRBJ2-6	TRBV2	ASRRKSQYSGANVLT
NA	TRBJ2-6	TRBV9	ASSVGNERTGANVLT
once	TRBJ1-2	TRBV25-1	ASSEGWTWGYT
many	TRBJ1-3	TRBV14	ASSQEARTGSGNTIY
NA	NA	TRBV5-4	ASSFSGHPYEQY
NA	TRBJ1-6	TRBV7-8	ASSLGSSPLH
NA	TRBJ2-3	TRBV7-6	ASSLIAGGRLTDTQY
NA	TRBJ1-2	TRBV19	ASSISPSKGYT
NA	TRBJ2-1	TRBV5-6	ASSLFGLGIDEQF
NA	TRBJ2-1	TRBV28	ASSLDRKSYNEQF
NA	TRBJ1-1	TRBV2	ATPTGKNTEAF
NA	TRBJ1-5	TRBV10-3	AISEDGGYQPQH
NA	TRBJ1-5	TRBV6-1	AILSPDGSQPQH
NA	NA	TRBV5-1	ASSSTGMASSYEQY
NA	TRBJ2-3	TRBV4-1	ASSTPLGGSTDTQY
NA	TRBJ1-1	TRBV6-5	ASSSFVYTEAF
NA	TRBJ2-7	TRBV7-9	ASSLVGTGDYEQY
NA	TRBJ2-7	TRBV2	ASRAFVGGFHEQY
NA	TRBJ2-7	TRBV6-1	ASSEPFYEQY
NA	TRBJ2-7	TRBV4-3	ASSQDPTGVSYEQY
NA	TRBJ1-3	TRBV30	AWVRRESSGNTIY
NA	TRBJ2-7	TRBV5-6	ASSLAEARAYEQY
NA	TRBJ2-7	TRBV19	ASSRTGDPSYEQY
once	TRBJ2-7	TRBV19	ASRDLAGGPEQY
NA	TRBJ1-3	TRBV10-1	ASTPGDGNTIY
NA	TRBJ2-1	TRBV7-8	ASSLRQLGEQF
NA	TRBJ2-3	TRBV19	ASSIRLAGEGDTQY
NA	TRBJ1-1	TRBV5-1	ASHRSMNTEAF
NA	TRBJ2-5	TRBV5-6	ASSSYLETAQETQY
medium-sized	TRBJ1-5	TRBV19	ASSLRINQPQH
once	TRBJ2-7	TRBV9	ASSVASAGGYEQY
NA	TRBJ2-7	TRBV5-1	ASSPGTVTYEQY
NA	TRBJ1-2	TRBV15	ATSRSTLLTGDFYGYT
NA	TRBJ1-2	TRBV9	ASSVVGANYGYT
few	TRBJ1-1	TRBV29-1	SVPRTGTSNTEAF
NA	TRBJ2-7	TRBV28	ASTPTGTGYNEQY
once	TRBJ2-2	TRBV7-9	ASSTGTFQNTGELF
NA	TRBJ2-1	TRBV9	ASSVVVLAGGDSLF
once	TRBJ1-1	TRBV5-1	ASRPSLRAMNTEAF
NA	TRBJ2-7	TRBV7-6	ASSFGVGGGDEQY